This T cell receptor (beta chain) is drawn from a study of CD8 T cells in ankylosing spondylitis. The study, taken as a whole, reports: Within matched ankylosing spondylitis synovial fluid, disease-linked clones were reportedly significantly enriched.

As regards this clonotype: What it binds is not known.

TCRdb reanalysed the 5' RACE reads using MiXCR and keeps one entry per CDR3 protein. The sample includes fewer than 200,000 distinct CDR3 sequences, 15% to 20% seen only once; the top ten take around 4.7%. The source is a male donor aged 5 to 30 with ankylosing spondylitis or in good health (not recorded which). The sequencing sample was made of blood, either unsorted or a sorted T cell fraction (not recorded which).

The CDR3, as DNA: TGTGCCAGCAGTGAATTAGCCAGGGCGGACGGGGAGCTGTTTTTT. Residues: CASSELARADGELFF. This chain uses TRBV25-1 with TRBJ2-2; D is perhaps TRBD1 (5 bases). CDR3 length equals 15 residues. Germline assignment: CDR1 MGHDK and CDR2 SYGVNS. The V and J ends lost 1 base and 7 bases respectively, with 13 bases between them.